This TCR beta chain came from a study of Graves' ophthalmopathy and Graves' hyperthyroidism. General observations from the study: At less than 71% sensitivity and 72.22% specificity, the model predicted progression of the ophthalmopathy.

Amplification from RNA transcripts yielded the TCR beta CDR3 regions. HTBI primers served in a first-round RT-PCR, which a second-round multiplex PCR followed. TCRdb ran MiXCR on the multiplex PCR reads and lists one entry per CDR3 protein. The sample has about 620,000 distinct CDR3 sequences, 20% to 25% seen once. As to this clonotype: Antigen: not known.

Germline CDR1 and CDR2: MNHEY and SMNVEV (reference sequence). Trimming took off 9 bases at V and 5 bases at J, with 19 bases between the two ends. The CDR3 has 14 residues. This sequence originates from a woman aged 18-29 years with stable Graves' hyperthyroidism. Some clones in this sample may be carry-over from other donors' samples. The sequenced material came from peripheral blood. V usage is TRBV27 and J usage is TRBJ1-1; D gene unclear. The CDR3 sequence: CASSNNDLGTEAFF. In nucleotides, the CDR3 is TGTGCCAGTTCCAATAACGACCTGGGGACTGAAGCTTTCTTT.